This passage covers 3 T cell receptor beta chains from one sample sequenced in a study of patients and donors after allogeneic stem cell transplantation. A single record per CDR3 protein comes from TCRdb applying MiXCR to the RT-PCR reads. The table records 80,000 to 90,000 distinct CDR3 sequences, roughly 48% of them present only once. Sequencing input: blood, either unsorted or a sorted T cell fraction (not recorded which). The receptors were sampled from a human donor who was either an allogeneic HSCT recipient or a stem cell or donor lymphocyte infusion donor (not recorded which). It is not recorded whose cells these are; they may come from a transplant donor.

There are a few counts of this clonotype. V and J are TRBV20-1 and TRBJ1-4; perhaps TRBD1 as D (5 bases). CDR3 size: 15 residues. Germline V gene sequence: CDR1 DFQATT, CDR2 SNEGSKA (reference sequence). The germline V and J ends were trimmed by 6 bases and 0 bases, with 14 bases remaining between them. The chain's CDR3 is CSAPTRRATNEKLFF. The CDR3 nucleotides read TGCAGTGCACCTACCCGCAGGGCAACTAATGAAAAACTGTTTTTT.

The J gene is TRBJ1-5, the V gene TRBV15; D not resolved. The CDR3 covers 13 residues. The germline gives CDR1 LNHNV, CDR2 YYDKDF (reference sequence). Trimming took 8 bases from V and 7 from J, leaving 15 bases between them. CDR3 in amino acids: CATRSMIGQPQHF. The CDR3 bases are TGTGCCACCCGTTCCATGATAGGACAGCCCCAGCATTTT.

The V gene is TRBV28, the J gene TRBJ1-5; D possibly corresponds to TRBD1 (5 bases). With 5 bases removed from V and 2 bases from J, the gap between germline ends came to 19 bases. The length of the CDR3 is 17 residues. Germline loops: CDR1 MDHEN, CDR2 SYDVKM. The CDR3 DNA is TGTGCCAGCAGTCCCTGGGGGGGGGTTTTTGGCAATCAGCCCCAGCATTTT. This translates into CASSPWGGVFGNQPQHF.